Presented here are 22 T cell receptor beta chains from one specimen sequenced in a study of shared clonotypes between healthy human individuals. The protocol was immunoSEQ multiplex PCR, while the TCRdb copy is restricted to in-frame clones and leaves out a portion. This repertoire shows about 2 million clones, around 95% found once; its top ten account for roughly 0.13%. The source material was naive CD4+ T cells sorted from blood. As for subset: CD45RA+ positively selected. The receptors shown here come from a man between 18 and 35 years old in good health.

A word on this clone: The sample has other DNA sequences that encode this CDR3 too. The V call is TRBV30, the J call TRBJ1-6, with TRBD1 matching over 8 bases. Germline values: CDR1 GTSNPN, CDR2 SVGIG (reference sequence). J lost 6 bases, V lost 2 bases, and 3 bases had no gene match. The CDR3 extends over 14 amino acids. The CDR3 region is CAWSLGQGNSPLHF. CDR3 nucleotides: TGTGCCTGGAGTCTCGGACAGGGTAATTCACCCCTCCACTTT.

The V and J genes are TRBV7-9 and TRBJ2-7; D might be TRBD1 (6 bases). V lost 4 bases and J lost 2, with 15 bases in between. The CDR3 contains 15 residues. Germline-derived CDR1 and CDR2 are SEHNR and FQNEAQ (reference sequence). The chain's CDR3 is CASSSDPEGAYEQYF. The CDR3 region has the DNA TGTGCCAGCAGCTCAGATCCCGAGGGGGCCTACGAGCAGTACTTC.

The rearrangement uses TRBV9 and TRBJ2-7, with TRBD2 identical over 7 bases. The CDR3 extends over 15 amino acids. The germline V gene encodes CDR1 SGDLS and CDR2 YYNGEE. The junction had 5 bases not matched to a gene; V was cut back by 0 bases and J by 2 bases. The chain's CDR3 is CASSVGVGGPYEQYF. CDR3 bases: TGTGCCAGCAGCGTAGGGGTGGGAGGGCCCTACGAGCAGTACTTC.

In this sample, this clone turned up once. The CDR3 sequence is CASGTGDYNSPLHF. As DNA, the CDR3 is TGTGCCAGCGGAACAGGGGACTATAATTCACCCCTCCACTTT. V is TRBV6-6 and J is TRBJ1-6; 7 bases map to TRBD1. Germline V gene sequence: CDR1 MNHNY, CDR2 SVGAGI (reference sequence). The CDR3 covers 14 residues. The ends lost 8 bases at V and 3 bases at J; junction bases unmatched: 4.

This chain links TRBV19 with TRBJ1-6; D is ambiguous. V was clipped by 6 bases and J by 4 bases, with 10 bases between them. Germline CDR1 and CDR2: LNHDA and SQIVND (reference sequence). The CDR3 loop spans 14 amino acids. The CDR3 coding sequence is TGTGCCAGTAGATTGGAACTATATAATTCACCCCTCCACTTT. Translation: CASRLELYNSPLHF. Combining the CDR3 with reference TRBV19 and TRBJ1-6 gives the whole variable domain DGGITQSPKYLFRKEGQNVTLSCEQNLNHDAMYWYRQDPGQGLRLIYYSQIVNDFQKGDIAEGYSVSREKKESFPLTVTSAQKNPTAFYLCASRLELYNSPLHFGNGTRLTVT.

This clone was recorded only once. The chain is built from TRBV7-2 and TRBJ2-7; tentative D call: TRBD1 (6 bases). This CDR3 is 14 amino acids long. V was pared by 5 bases and J by 3 bases, with 14 bases between. Germline CDR1 reads SGHTA; CDR2 reads FQGNSA. The CDR3, as DNA: TGTGCCAGCAGCCCCCAGGGGTTCAACTACGAGCAGTACTTC. Translation gives CASSPQGFNYEQYF.

The chain has TRBV18 and TRBJ2-3; 7 bases are a match to TRBD2. The length of the CDR3 is 16 residues. Germline CDR1 is KGHSH and CDR2 is LQKENI. After removal of 5 bases from V and 4 bases from J, the junction contained 12 bases not matched to a gene. CDR3 in DNA: TGTGCCAGCTCAGCTACGATGTGGCGGGAGTCAGATACGCAGTATTTT. Residues: CASSATMWRESDTQYF.

The chain uses TRBV6-1 and TRBJ1-1; weak D call: TRBD1 (6 bases). CDR3 length: 13 amino acids. Germline V lookup: CDR1 MNHNS, CDR2 SASEGT. Trimming took off 4 bases at V and 1 base at J, with 7 bases between the two ends. CDR3 sequence (DNA): TGTGCCAGCAGTGGACAGGAGAACACTGAAGCTTTCTTT. Translating it yields CASSGQENTEAFF.

The chain has TRBV2 and TRBJ1-1, with 9 bases aligning to TRBD1. Looked up from germline, CDR1 is SNHLY and CDR2 is FYNNEI. The ends lost 6 bases at V and 11 bases at J; junction bases unmatched: 13. This CDR3 is built from 14 residues. CDR3 bases: TGTGCCAGCAGCAACTTACAGGGGGCTTTTTTGGCTTTCTTT. It specifies CASSNLQGAFLAFF. Looking up the rest from reference TRBV2 and TRBJ1-1 gives the full variable domain: EPEVTQTPSHQVTQMGQEVILRCVPISNHLYFYWYRQILGQKVEFLVSFYNNEISEKSEIFDDQFSVERPDGSNFTLKIRSTKLEDSAMYFCASSNLQGAFLAFFGQGTRLTVV.

V is TRBV20-1 and J is TRBJ2-1; no reliable D call. With 6 bases removed from V and 10 bases from J, the gap between germline ends came to 10 bases. The CDR3 contains 10 residues. In germline, CDR1 is DFQATT, CDR2 SNEGSKA (reference sequence). The CDR3 bases are TGCAGTGCCGCCGGGTCAGAGCAGTTCTTC. This sequence encodes CSAAGSEQFF.

The chain is built from TRBV11-2 and TRBJ2-7; D perhaps matches TRBD2 (6 bases). The V and J ends lost 1 base and 0 bases respectively, with 10 bases between them. CDR1 SGHAT and CDR2 FQNNGV come from the germline V gene. The CDR3 has 15 residues. The CDR3: CASSLGYGSSYEQYF. The CDR3 DNA follows: TGTGCCAGCAGCTTAGGCTACGGGAGCTCCTACGAGCAGTACTTC.

The gene calls are TRBV6-6 and TRBJ2-3; 10 bases agree with TRBD1. The V segment lost 6 bases and the J segment 4 bases; nucleotides outside the gene matches: 7. Germline assignment: CDR1 MNHNY and CDR2 SVGAGI (reference sequence). This CDR3 is 15 amino acids long. The CDR3 sequence: CASSDGQGGSDTQYF. CDR3 DNA: TGTGCCAGCAGCGATGGACAGGGGGGCTCAGATACGCAGTATTTT.

The chain uses TRBV11-2 and TRBJ2-1; maybe TRBD2 (6 bases). Per the germline V gene, CDR1 is SGHAT and CDR2 is FQNNGV. Trimming stripped 5 bases from V and 1 base from J, with 15 bases between. This CDR3 region has 16 residues. CDR3 bases: TGTGCCAGCAGCCCCCTCGGGGGAACATCCTACAATGAGCAGTTCTTC. Translated, it gives CASSPLGGTSYNEQFF.

For this clone: Additional DNA sequences in this sample encode the identical CDR3. CDR3 residues: CASSLDTPYEQYF. In nucleotides, the CDR3 is TGCGCCAGCAGCTTGGATACCCCCTACGAGCAGTACTTC. The rearrangement uses TRBV5-1 and TRBJ2-7; no definite D call. This CDR3 has 13 residues. Germline CDR1 is SGHRS and CDR2 is YFSETQ. With 0 bases removed from V and 2 bases from J, the gap between germline ends came to 6 bases.

The CDR3 nucleotides are TGTGCCAGCAGTTACTCTTCAGCTAAGGCCTACTATGGCTACACCTTC. It encodes CASSYSSAKAYYGYTF. The chain is built from TRBV6-5 and TRBJ1-2; D is ambiguous. Trimming took off 0 bases at V and 3 bases at J, with 14 bases between the two ends. The CDR3 runs to 16 residues. Looked up from germline, CDR1 is MNHEY and CDR2 is SVGAGI.

The chain recombines TRBV15 with TRBJ2-1, with 13 bases aligning to TRBD2. This CDR3 is 17 amino acids long. V lost 0 bases and J lost 4; bases outside the gene matches: 3. Germline V gives CDR1 LNHNV, CDR2 YYDKDF (reference sequence). CDR3 DNA sequence: TGTGCCACCAGCAGAGATAGGACTAGCGGGAGATACAATGAGCAGTTCTTC. Amino acids: CATSRDRTSGRYNEQFF. The variable domain in full, completed from reference TRBV15 and TRBJ2-1, reads DAMVIQNPRYQVTQFGKPVTLSCSQTLNHNVMYWYQQKSSQAPKLLFHYYDKDFNNEADTPDNFQSRRPNTSFCFLDIRSPGLGDTAMYLCATSRDRTSGRYNEQFFGPGTRLTVL.

This clone has only one observation. This same CDR3 is encoded by further DNA sequences in the sample. The chain links TRBV28 to TRBJ2-3, with a weak D call TRBD1 (6 bases). CDR1 is MDHEN, CDR2 SYDVKM, per germline. With 4 bases removed from V and 4 bases from J, the gap between germline ends came to 12 bases. The CDR3 contains 14 residues. The CDR3, as DNA: TGTGCCAGCAGTTCCGGTCAGGGGCCAGATACGCAGTATTTT. Amino acid sequence: CASSSGQGPDTQYF.

CDR3 nucleotides: TGTGCCAGCAGTGAAGGTGCAGGGAGGGTCACAGATACGCAGTATTTT. It codes for CASSEGAGRVTDTQYF. This chain connects TRBV6-1 to TRBJ2-3, with 7 bases that match TRBD2. V shed 1 base, J shed 2 bases, and the junction held 6 bases outside the gene matches. The CDR3 runs 16 residues. Germline CDR1 and CDR2: MNHNS and SASEGT.

This sequence joins TRBV10-2 and TRBJ1-5; D call uncertain. Per the germline V gene, CDR1 is WSHSY and CDR2 is SAAADI. V lost 8 bases to trimming and J lost 4 bases, with 9 bases between them. The CDR3 length is 12 residues. This chain's CDR3 is CASSAPNQPQHF. CDR3 nucleotide sequence: TGCGCCAGCTCCGCCCCGAATCAGCCCCAGCATTTT.

Comment on this clone: This may be a read error, as it is one base from a much larger clone. Other DNA sequences within the sample encode an identical CDR3. The chain recombines TRBV30 with TRBJ1-1, with D possibly TRBD1 on 6 matching bases. The CDR3 runs 13 residues. Between the trimmed V and J ends, which lost 2 bases and 4 bases, there was a span of 11 bases. Germline V CDR1 and CDR2: GTSNPN, SVGIG (reference sequence). The CDR3 loop is CAWSRQASTEAFF. CDR3 coding DNA: TGTGCCTGGAGTCGACAGGCGAGCACTGAAGCTTTCTTT.

The V and J genes are TRBV9 and TRBJ1-1; 10 positions agree with TRBD1. In germline, CDR1 is SGDLS, CDR2 YYNGEE. V trimming: 4 bases; J trimming: 7 bases; junction bases outside the gene matches: 10. The CDR3 extends over 15 amino acids. This CDR3 reads CASSPRDRGRIEAFF. The CDR3, as DNA: TGTGCCAGCAGCCCCCGGGACAGGGGTAGGATTGAAGCTTTCTTT.

CDR3 protein: CASSLRSGQSNEQFF. In nucleotides, the CDR3 is TGTGCCAGCAGCCTAAGGTCTGGACAGAGCAATGAGCAGTTCTTC. The chain combines TRBV7-6 with TRBJ2-1, with D possibly TRBD1 on 6 matching bases. V lost 5 bases and J lost 6, with 17 bases in between. The CDR3 has 15 amino acids. Per the germline V gene, CDR1 is SGHVS and CDR2 is FNYEAQ.